These T cell receptor beta chains were read from a single sample in a study of shared clonotypes between healthy human individuals. Measured with immunoSEQ multiplex PCR; TCRdb has only the in-frame clones, and not every one. The data show over a million clones, around three quarters seen once. The sample taken for sequencing was memory CD4+ T cells from PBMCs. Source of these receptors: a man aged 18-30 years in good health. Some clones in this sample may be carry-over from other donors' samples. The CDR3 runs from the conserved cysteine through the conserved F or W. Fields, in order: D gene, V gene, J gene, clone size, CDR3 protein, CDR3 DNA. The D gene is left open where the match is weak. Clone size is not always given. Where it is, it says once, few, many or a class for expanded clones.

d_gene: .; v_gene: TRBV15; j_gene: TRBJ2-1; abundance: .; CDR3aa: CATSRGRRGNEQFF; CDR3nt: TGTGCCACCAGCAGAGGCCGGCGGGGAAATGAGCAGTTCTTC
d_gene: .; v_gene: TRBV5-6; j_gene: TRBJ2-7; abundance: .; CDR3aa: CASSLRVYEQYF; CDR3nt: TGTGCCAGCAGCTTGAGGGTATACGAGCAGTACTTC
d_gene: .; v_gene: TRBV30; j_gene: TRBJ2-2; abundance: .; CDR3aa: CAWRAGASTGELFF; CDR3nt: TGTGCCTGGAGGGCCGGGGCGAGCACCGGGGAGCTGTTTTTT
d_gene: TRBD1; v_gene: TRBV27; j_gene: TRBJ1-2; abundance: few; CDR3aa: CASSAGQGDYGYTF; CDR3nt: TGTGCCAGCAGTGCGGGACAGGGAGACTATGGCTACACCTTC
d_gene: .; v_gene: TRBV5-6; j_gene: TRBJ2-5; abundance: .; CDR3aa: CASSQLGTTTEETQYF; CDR3nt: TGTGCCAGCAGCCAATTAGGAACTACTACAGAAGAGACCCAGTACTTC
d_gene: TRBD2; v_gene: TRBV5-1; j_gene: TRBJ2-2; abundance: .; CDR3aa: CASSSLTSGPGYTGELFF; CDR3nt: TGCGCCAGCAGCTCATTGACTAGCGGGCCTGGATACACCGGGGAGCTGTTTTTT
d_gene: .; v_gene: TRBV5-8; j_gene: TRBJ1-5; abundance: .; CDR3aa: CASSPGGMYSNQPQHF; CDR3nt: TGTGCCAGCAGCCCCGGGGGTATGTATAGCAATCAGCCCCAGCATTTT
d_gene: .; v_gene: TRBV6-5; j_gene: TRBJ2-2; abundance: .; CDR3aa: CASRLMAKVSGELFF; CDR3nt: TGTGCCAGCAGGCTCATGGCCAAGGTTTCCGGGGAGCTGTTTTTT
d_gene: TRBD2; v_gene: TRBV5-1; j_gene: TRBJ2-1; abundance: .; CDR3aa: CASSQGLAGVNEQFF; CDR3nt: TGCGCCAGCAGCCAAGGACTAGCGGGGGTCAATGAGCAGTTCTTC
d_gene: TRBD1; v_gene: TRBV13; j_gene: TRBJ2-3; abundance: few; CDR3aa: CASSRTGLDTQYF; CDR3nt: TGTGCCAGCAGCCGGACAGGGTTAGATACGCAGTATTTT
d_gene: .; v_gene: TRBV18; j_gene: TRBJ1-3; abundance: .; CDR3aa: CASSSGVRAAGNTIYF; CDR3nt: TGTGCCAGCTCATCAGGAGTACGGGCGGCCGGAAACACCATATATTTT
d_gene: TRBD2; v_gene: TRBV18; j_gene: TRBJ2-1; abundance: .; CDR3aa: CASSPMPSGTYNEQFF; CDR3nt: TGTGCCAGCTCACCAATGCCTAGCGGTACCTACAATGAGCAGTTCTTC
d_gene: TRBD2; v_gene: TRBV19; j_gene: TRBJ2-7; abundance: .; CDR3aa: CASSIGMREYYEQYF; CDR3nt: TGTGCCAGTAGTATAGGGATGCGGGAGTACTACGAGCAGTACTTC
d_gene: TRBD2; v_gene: TRBV30; j_gene: TRBJ2-2; abundance: once; CDR3aa: CAWSLASGTGELFF; CDR3nt: TGTGCCTGGAGTTTGGCTAGCGGGACCGGGGAGCTGTTTTTT
d_gene: .; v_gene: TRBV9; j_gene: TRBJ1-1; abundance: once; CDR3aa: CASSPRLNTEAFF; CDR3nt: TGTGCCAGCAGCCCTCGGTTGAACACTGAAGCTTTCTTT
d_gene: TRBD1; v_gene: TRBV11-2; j_gene: TRBJ2-7; abundance: .; CDR3aa: CASSKGQGAEGWEQYF; CDR3nt: TGTGCCAGCAGCAAGGGACAGGGGGCGGAGGGCTGGGAGCAGTACTTC
d_gene: .; v_gene: TRBV5-1; j_gene: TRBJ2-5; abundance: .; CDR3aa: CASSSTGTGETQYF; CDR3nt: TGCGCCAGCAGCTCTACCGGGACTGGTGAGACCCAGTACTTC
d_gene: TRBD2; v_gene: TRBV5-1; j_gene: TRBJ2-7; abundance: .; CDR3aa: CASSLVASGRYEQYF; CDR3nt: TGCGCCAGCAGCTTGGTGGCTAGCGGGAGGTACGAGCAGTACTTC
d_gene: TRBD1; v_gene: TRBV5-8; j_gene: TRBJ2-1; abundance: few; CDR3aa: CASVRGNSYNEQFF; CDR3nt: TGTGCCAGCGTCAGGGGGAACTCCTACAATGAGCAGTTCTTC
d_gene: .; v_gene: TRBV19; j_gene: TRBJ1-5; abundance: .; CDR3aa: CASSEVRGQPQHF; CDR3nt: TGTGCCAGTAGTGAGGTCCGAGGGCAGCCCCAGCATTTT
d_gene: .; v_gene: TRBV5-1; j_gene: TRBJ2-5; abundance: .; CDR3aa: CASSLTRGIVQTQYF; CDR3nt: TGCGCCAGCAGCCTGACGAGGGGGATCGTACAGACCCAGTACTTC
d_gene: TRBD1; v_gene: TRBV28; j_gene: TRBJ2-7; abundance: .; CDR3aa: CASSRRDRDSYEQYF; CDR3nt: TGTGCCAGCAGTCGCCGGGACAGGGACTCCTACGAGCAGTACTTC
d_gene: TRBD2; v_gene: TRBV27; j_gene: TRBJ2-5; abundance: few; CDR3aa: CASSLRPRFVAGALSPGETQYF; CDR3nt: TGTGCCAGCAGTTTACGCCCCCGGTTTGTAGCGGGAGCATTAAGTCCGGGAGAGACCCAGTACTTC
d_gene: .; v_gene: TRBV14; j_gene: TRBJ1-1; abundance: .; CDR3aa: CASSQDVGALNTEAFF; CDR3nt: TGTGCCAGCAGCCAAGATGTGGGGGCCCTGAACACTGAAGCTTTCTTT
d_gene: TRBD1; v_gene: TRBV7-9; j_gene: TRBJ2-3; abundance: .; CDR3aa: CASSLTGEPTDTQYF; CDR3nt: TGTGCCAGCAGCCTTACAGGGGAGCCCACAGATACGCAGTATTTT
d_gene: .; v_gene: TRBV11-2; j_gene: TRBJ1-3; abundance: .; CDR3aa: CASSRYPRGNTIYF; CDR3nt: TGTGCCAGCAGCCGTTACCCCCGTGGAAACACCATATATTTT
d_gene: TRBD2; v_gene: TRBV4-1; j_gene: TRBJ2-7; abundance: .; CDR3aa: CASSQVASGSSYEQYF; CDR3nt: TGCGCCAGCAGCCAAGTAGCTAGCGGGAGTTCCTACGAGCAGTACTTC
d_gene: TRBD1; v_gene: TRBV28; j_gene: TRBJ2-7; abundance: .; CDR3aa: CASSSTGGRGKEQYF; CDR3nt: TGTGCCAGCAGTTCGACAGGGGGCCGAGGGAAAGAGCAGTACTTC
d_gene: TRBD2; v_gene: TRBV5-6; j_gene: TRBJ2-1; abundance: .; CDR3aa: CASSLTGLRYNEQFF; CDR3nt: TGTGCCAGCAGCTTGACGGGACTAAGATACAATGAGCAGTTCTTC
d_gene: TRBD1; v_gene: TRBV5-4; j_gene: TRBJ1-6; abundance: .; CDR3aa: CASSYIPWTGKDSPLHF; CDR3nt: TGTGCCAGCAGCTATATCCCATGGACAGGGAAGGATTCACCCCTCCACTTT
d_gene: .; v_gene: TRBV6-1; j_gene: TRBJ1-5; abundance: few; CDR3aa: CASSEALWGANQPQHF; CDR3nt: TGTGCCAGCAGTGAAGCGCTATGGGGAGCCAATCAGCCCCAGCATTTT
d_gene: TRBD1; v_gene: TRBV28; j_gene: TRBJ2-1; abundance: once; CDR3aa: CASSYGGTGPFF; CDR3nt: TGTGCCAGCAGCTACGGCGGGACAGGGCCGTTCTTC
d_gene: TRBD1; v_gene: TRBV28; j_gene: TRBJ1-4; abundance: .; CDR3aa: CASRSAGTGGEKLFF; CDR3nt: TGTGCCAGCAGAAGCGCTGGGACAGGGGGTGAAAAACTGTTTTTT
d_gene: .; v_gene: TRBV7-8; j_gene: TRBJ1-3; abundance: .; CDR3aa: CASSPNWGQGNSGNTIYF; CDR3nt: TGTGCCAGCAGCCCAAATTGGGGCCAGGGAAACTCTGGAAACACCATATATTTT
d_gene: .; v_gene: TRBV5-4; j_gene: TRBJ2-7; abundance: .; CDR3aa: CASSPDLYEQYF; CDR3nt: TGTGCCAGCAGCCCGGACCTCTACGAGCAGTACTTC
d_gene: TRBD1; v_gene: TRBV6-5; j_gene: TRBJ2-1; abundance: .; CDR3aa: CASRVQGVYGDEQFF; CDR3nt: TGTGCCAGCAGGGTACAGGGGGTGTATGGCGATGAGCAGTTCTTC
d_gene: .; v_gene: TRBV19; j_gene: TRBJ2-1; abundance: .; CDR3aa: CASSIGRGGEQFF; CDR3nt: TGTGCCAGTAGTATAGGTCGTGGGGGTGAGCAGTTCTTC
d_gene: TRBD1; v_gene: TRBV5-4; j_gene: TRBJ1-3; abundance: .; CDR3aa: CASSTTGGSGNTIYF; CDR3nt: TGTGCCAGCAGCACGACAGGGGGCTCTGGAAACACCATATATTTT
d_gene: .; v_gene: TRBV4-2; j_gene: TRBJ2-7; abundance: .; CDR3aa: CASSQAGPGAWQYF; CDR3nt: TGTGCCAGCAGCCAAGCGGGTCCAGGGGCTTGGCAGTACTTC
d_gene: .; v_gene: TRBV25-1; j_gene: TRBJ2-7; abundance: once; CDR3aa: CASTEGLGSYEQYF; CDR3nt: TGTGCCAGCACCGAGGGTTTGGGCTCCTACGAGCAGTACTTC
d_gene: .; v_gene: TRBV29-1; j_gene: TRBJ1-1; abundance: once; CDR3aa: CSVDGARTEAFF; CDR3nt: TGCAGCGTTGATGGGGCTCGCACTGAAGCTTTCTTT
d_gene: .; v_gene: TRBV5-4; j_gene: TRBJ1-1; abundance: few; CDR3aa: CASSLEVALNTEAFF; CDR3nt: TGTGCCAGCAGCTTGGAGGTGGCTCTGAACACTGAAGCTTTCTTT